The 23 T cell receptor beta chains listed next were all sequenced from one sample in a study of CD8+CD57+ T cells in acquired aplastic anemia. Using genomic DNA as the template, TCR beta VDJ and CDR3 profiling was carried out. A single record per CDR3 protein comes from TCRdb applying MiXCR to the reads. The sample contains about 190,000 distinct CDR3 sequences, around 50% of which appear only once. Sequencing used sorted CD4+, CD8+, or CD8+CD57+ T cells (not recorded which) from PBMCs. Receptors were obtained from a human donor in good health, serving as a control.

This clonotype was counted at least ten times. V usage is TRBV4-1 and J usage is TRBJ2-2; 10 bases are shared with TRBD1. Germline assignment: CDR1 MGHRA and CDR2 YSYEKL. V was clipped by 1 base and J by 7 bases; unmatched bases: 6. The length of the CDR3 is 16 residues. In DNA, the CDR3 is TGCGCCAGCAGCCAAGCCCGGGACAGGGGCGGCGGGGAGCTGTTTTTT. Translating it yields CASSQARDRGGGELFF.

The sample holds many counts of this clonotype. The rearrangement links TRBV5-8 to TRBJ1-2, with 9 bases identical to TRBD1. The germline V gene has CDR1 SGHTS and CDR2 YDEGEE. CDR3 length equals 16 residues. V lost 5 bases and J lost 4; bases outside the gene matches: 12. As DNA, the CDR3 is TGTGCCAGCAGACAGTCCGACAGGGGGTATATCTATGGCTACACCTTC. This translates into CASRQSDRGYIYGYTF.

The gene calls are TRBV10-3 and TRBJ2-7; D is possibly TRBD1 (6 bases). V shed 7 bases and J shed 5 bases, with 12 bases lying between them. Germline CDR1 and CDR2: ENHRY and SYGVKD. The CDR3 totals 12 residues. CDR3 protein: CAIKRAGDEQYF. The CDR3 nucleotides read TGTGCCATCAAGCGCGCAGGGGACGAGCAGTACTTC.

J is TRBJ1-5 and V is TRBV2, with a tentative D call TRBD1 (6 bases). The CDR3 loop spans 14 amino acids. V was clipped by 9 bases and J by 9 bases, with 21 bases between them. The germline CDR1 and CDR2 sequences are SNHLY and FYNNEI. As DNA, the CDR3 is TGTGCCAGTACTAGGGGGGGGGACTCTCGGCCCCAGCATTTT. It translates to CASTRGGDSRPQHF.

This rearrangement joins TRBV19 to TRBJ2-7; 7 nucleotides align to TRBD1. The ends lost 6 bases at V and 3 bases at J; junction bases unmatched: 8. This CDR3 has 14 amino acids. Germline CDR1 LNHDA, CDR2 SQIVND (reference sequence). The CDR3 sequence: CASSRQGRSYEQYF. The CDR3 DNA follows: TGTGCCAGTAGCCGACAGGGCCGGAGCTACGAGCAGTACTTC.

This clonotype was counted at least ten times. The CDR3 DNA follows: TGTGCCAGCAGTGAATCCGGGGCGGAGGACGAGCAGTACTTC. This encodes CASSESGAEDEQYF. The genes are TRBV25-1 and TRBJ2-7; either TRBD1 or TRBD2 may fit D (5 bases each). There are 14 residues in the CDR3. Germline V CDR1 and CDR2: MGHDK, SYGVNS. V was trimmed by 1 base and J by 5 bases, leaving 12 bases between them.

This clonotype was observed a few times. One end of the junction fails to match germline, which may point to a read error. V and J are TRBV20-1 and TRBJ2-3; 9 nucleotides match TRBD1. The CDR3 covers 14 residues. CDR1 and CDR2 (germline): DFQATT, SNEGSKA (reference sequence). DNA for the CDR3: TGTGGTGCTAGAGGGACAGGGAGCACAGATACGCAGTATTTT. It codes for CGARGTGSTDTQYF.

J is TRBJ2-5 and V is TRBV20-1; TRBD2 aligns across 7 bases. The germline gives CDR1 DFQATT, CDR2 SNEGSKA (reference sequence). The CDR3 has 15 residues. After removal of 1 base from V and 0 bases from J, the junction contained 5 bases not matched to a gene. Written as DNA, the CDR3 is TGCAGTGCTAGAGGGGGTAGCGGGTACCAAGAGACCCAGTACTTC. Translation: CSARGGSGYQETQYF.

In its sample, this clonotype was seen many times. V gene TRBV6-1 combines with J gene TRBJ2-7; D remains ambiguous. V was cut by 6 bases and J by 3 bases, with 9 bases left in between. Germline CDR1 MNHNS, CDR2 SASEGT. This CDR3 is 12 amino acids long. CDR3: CASSRIFYEQYF. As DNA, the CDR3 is TGTGCCAGCAGCCGGATTTTCTACGAGCAGTACTTC.

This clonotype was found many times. CDR3 in DNA: TGCAGTGCTAGGGATGGCCTCGGCTACACCTTC. Its protein product is CSARDGLGYTF. The V call is TRBV20-1, the J call TRBJ1-2; no clear D. Trimming removed 3 bases at V and 8 bases at J, with 10 bases between. Looked up from germline, CDR1 is DFQATT and CDR2 is SNEGSKA (reference sequence). This CDR3 is 11 amino acids long.

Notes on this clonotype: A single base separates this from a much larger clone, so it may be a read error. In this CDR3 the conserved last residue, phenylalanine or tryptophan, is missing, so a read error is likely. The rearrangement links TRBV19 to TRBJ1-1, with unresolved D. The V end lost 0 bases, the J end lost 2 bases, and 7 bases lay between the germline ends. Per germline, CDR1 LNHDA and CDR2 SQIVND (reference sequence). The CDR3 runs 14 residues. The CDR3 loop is CASSIDRVNTEAFL. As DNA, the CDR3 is TGTGCCAGTAGTATAGATCGGGTAAACACTGAAGCTTTCCTT.

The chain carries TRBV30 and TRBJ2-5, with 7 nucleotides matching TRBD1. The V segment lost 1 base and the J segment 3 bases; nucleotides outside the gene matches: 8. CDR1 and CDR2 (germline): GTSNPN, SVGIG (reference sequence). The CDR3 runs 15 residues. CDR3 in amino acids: CAWSASGTVEETQYF. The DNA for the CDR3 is TGTGCCTGGAGTGCCTCCGGGACAGTCGAAGAGACCCAGTACTTC.

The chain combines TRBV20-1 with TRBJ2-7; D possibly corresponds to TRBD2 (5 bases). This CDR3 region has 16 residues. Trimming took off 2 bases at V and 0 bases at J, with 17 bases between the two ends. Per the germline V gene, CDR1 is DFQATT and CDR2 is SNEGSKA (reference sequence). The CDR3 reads CSARLVRASSSYEQYF. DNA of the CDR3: TGCAGTGCTAGATTAGTGCGGGCTTCAAGCTCCTACGAGCAGTACTTC.

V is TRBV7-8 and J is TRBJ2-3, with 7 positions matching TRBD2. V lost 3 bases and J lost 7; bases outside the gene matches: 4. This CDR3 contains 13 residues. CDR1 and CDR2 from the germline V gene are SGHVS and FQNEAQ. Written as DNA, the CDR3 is TGTGCCAGCAGCTTTGCGGGAGAAAATACGCAGTATTTT. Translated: CASSFAGENTQYF.

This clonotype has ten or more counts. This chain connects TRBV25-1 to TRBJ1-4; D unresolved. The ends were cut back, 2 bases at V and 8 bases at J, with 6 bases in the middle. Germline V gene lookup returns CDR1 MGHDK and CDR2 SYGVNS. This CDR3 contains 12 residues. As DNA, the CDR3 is TGTGCCAGCAGTGAACCGAGCGAAAAACTGTTTTTT. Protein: CASSEPSEKLFF.

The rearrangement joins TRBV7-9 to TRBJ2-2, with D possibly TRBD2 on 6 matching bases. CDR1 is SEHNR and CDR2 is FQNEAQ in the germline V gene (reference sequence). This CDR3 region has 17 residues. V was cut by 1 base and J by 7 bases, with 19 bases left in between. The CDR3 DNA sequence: TGTGCCAGCAGCTTAGGTCTGGGGGACTGGTCCCGCGGGGAGCTGTTTTTT. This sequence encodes CASSLGLGDWSRGELFF.

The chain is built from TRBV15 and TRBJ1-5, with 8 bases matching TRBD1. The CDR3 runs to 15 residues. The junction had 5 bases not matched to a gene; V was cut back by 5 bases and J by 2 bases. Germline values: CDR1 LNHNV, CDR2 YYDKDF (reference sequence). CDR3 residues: CATSGQGAGNQPQHF. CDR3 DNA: TGTGCCACCAGCGGCCAGGGGGCCGGCAATCAGCCCCAGCATTTT. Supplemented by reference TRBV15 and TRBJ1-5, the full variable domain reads DAMVIQNPRYQVTQFGKPVTLSCSQTLNHNVMYWYQQKSSQAPKLLFHYYDKDFNNEADTPDNFQSRRPNTSFCFLDIRSPGLGDTAMYLCATSGQGAGNQPQHFGDGTRLSIL.

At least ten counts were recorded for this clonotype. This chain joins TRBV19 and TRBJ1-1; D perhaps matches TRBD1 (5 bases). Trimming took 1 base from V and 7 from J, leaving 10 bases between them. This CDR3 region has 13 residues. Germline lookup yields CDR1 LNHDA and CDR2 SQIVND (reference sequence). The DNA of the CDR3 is TGTGCCAGTAGTATAGGAAGGGGCCTTGAAGCTTTCTTT. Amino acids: CASSIGRGLEAFF.

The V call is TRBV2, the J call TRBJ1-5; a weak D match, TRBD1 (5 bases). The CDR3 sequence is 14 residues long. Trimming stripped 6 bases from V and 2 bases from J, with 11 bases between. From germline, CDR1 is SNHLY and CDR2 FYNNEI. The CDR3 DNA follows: TGTGCCAGCAGGGGGGGGATGCGCAATCAGCCCCAGCATTTT. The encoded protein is CASRGGMRNQPQHF.

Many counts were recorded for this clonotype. DNA of the CDR3: TGTGCCAGCAGCTTAGGGGACAGGGCCGGCAATCAGCCCCAGCATTTT. Protein sequence: CASSLGDRAGNQPQHF. The V and J genes are TRBV7-6 and TRBJ1-5; TRBD1 aligns across 9 bases. Germline loops: CDR1 SGHVS, CDR2 FNYEAQ. CDR3 size: 16 residues. The junction had 3 bases not matched to a gene; V was cut back by 1 base and J by 2 bases. The full variable domain, in which reference TRBV7-6 and TRBJ1-5 provide the parts outside the CDR3, is GAGVSQSPRYKVTKRGQDVALRCDPISGHVSLYWYRQALGQGPEFLTYFNYEAQQDKSGLPNDRFSAERPEGSISTLTIQRTEQRDSAMYRCASSLGDRAGNQPQHFGDGTRLSIL.

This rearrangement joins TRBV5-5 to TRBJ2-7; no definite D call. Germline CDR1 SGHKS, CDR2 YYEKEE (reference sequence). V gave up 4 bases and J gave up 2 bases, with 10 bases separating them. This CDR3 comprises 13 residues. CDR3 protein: CASSLVSPYEQYF. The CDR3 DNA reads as TGTGCCAGCAGCCTAGTCAGTCCCTACGAGCAGTACTTC.

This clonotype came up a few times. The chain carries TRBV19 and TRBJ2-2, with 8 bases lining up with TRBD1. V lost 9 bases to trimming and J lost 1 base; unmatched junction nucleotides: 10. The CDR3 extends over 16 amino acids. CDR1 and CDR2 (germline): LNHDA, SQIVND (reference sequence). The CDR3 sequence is CASSPTGAMNTGELFF. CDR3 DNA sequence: TGTGCCAGCTCACCGACAGGGGCGATGAACACCGGGGAGCTGTTTTTT.

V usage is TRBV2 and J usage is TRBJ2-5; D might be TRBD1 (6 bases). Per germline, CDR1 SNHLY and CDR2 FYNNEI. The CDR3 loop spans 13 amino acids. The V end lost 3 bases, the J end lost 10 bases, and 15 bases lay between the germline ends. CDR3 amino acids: CASSETGTKLQYF. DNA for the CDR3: TGTGCCAGCAGTGAGACCGGGACAAAACTCCAGTACTTC.